The sample holds many counts of the clone carrying this T cell receptor beta chain. Its antigen is currently unknown. Because this beta chain is a stray read in a library intended to capture alpha chains, its abundance should not be given much weight. The record originates from a study of spatial heterogeneity in lung cancer. Overall study context: Each time, sequencing found more beta-chain sequences than alpha-chain sequences. Findings and limits, study-wide: For expanded intratumoral alpha and beta TCRs, counts tracked tumor mutation counts. Around 7% of tumor T cells for alpha chains and roughly 12% for beta chains were estimated to be covered.

TCRdb re-called the 5' RACE reads through MiXCR, storing one row per CDR3 protein. The sample gives about 6,800 distinct CDR3 sequences, 11% to 15% of which show up once; around 9% is in the top ten. The time point: sample taken at primary tumor resection. A total of roughly 72 untreated early-stage non-small cell lung cancer patients served as donors. Whole RNA came from tumor, nontumor lung or frozen PBMC and was sequenced without being sorted. The ends were cut back, 2 bases at V and 2 bases at J, with 6 bases in the middle. This CDR3 has 13 residues. Germline V lookup: CDR1 LNHDA, CDR2 SQIVND (reference sequence).

The source material was lung tumor tissue, sampled at surgery. The chain carries TRBV19 and TRBJ1-1; D is unresolved. The source is a female donor with early-stage non-small cell lung cancer. CDR3 nucleotides: TGTGCCAGTAGTATAAGGACCAACACTGAAGCTTTCTTT. Protein sequence: CASSIRTNTEAFF.